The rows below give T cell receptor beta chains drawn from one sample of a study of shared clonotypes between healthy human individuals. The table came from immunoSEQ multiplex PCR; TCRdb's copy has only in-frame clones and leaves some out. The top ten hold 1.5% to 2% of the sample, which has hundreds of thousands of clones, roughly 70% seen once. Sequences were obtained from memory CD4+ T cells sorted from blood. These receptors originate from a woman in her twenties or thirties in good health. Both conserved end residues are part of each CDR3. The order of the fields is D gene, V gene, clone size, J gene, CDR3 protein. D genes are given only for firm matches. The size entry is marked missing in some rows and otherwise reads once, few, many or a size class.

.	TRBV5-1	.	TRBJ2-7	CASSLFSGYEQYF
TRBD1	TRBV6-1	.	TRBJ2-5	CASSDPDRGEETQYF
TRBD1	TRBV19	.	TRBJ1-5	CASSIIQGAKQPQHF
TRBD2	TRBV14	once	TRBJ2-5	CASSQGTSGRTYF
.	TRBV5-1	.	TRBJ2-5	CASSPGVGETQYF
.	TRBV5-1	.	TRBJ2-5	CASSLQLDQETQYF
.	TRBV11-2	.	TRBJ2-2	CASSWSGTNTGELFF
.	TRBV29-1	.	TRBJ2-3	CSVDPIRGTDTQYF
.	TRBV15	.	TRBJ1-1	CATSRRQNTEAFF
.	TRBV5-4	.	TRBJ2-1	CASSLGFEQFF
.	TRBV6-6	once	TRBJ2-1	CASSSGTNYNEQFF
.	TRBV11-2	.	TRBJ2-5	CASSTMRSGETQYF
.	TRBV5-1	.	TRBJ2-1	CASRGGNYNEQFF
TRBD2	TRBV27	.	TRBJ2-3	CASTRRGSTDTQYF
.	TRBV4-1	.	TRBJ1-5	CASSQVLSNQPQHF
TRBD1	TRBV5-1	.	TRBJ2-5	CASTYRTGENFQETQYF
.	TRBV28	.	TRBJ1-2	CASSRPGVSYGYTF
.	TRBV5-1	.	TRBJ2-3	CASSGGSRPSDTQYF
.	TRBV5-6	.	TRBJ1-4	CASSQGLTNEKLFF
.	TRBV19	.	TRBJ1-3	CASSILDYSGNTIYF